This T cell receptor (beta chain) emerged from a study of blood T cells in healthy people across ages. Through a sample-barcoded 5' primer and a J-beta primer mix, a second PCR was run for about 7 to 12 cycles. One entry per CDR3 protein results from TCRdb running MiXCR on the 5' RACE reads. The sample carries about 780,000 distinct CDR3 sequences, about 47% recorded once. Study-level findings and limits: Considered underestimates were the diversity estimates obtained from one million T cells. Relative to aged donors, long-lived donors carried more naive CD4+ cells and displayed higher diversity.

Worth noting for this clonotype: Its matching antigen is unknown.

The CDR3 runs to 16 residues. V was pared by 2 bases and J by 0 bases, with 7 bases of the junction left unmatched. Germline V gene lookup returns CDR1 MRHNA and CDR2 SNTAGT. Sequenced input: blood. The origin of this receptor is a man aged 80 or over in good health. This sequence joins TRBV6-4 and TRBJ2-7, with TRBD2 matching over 7 bases. CDR3 sequence reads: CASSDRGRGCSYEQYF. CDR3 DNA sequence: TGTGCCAGCAGTGACCGAGGGCGGGGGTGCTCCTACGAGCAGTACTTC.